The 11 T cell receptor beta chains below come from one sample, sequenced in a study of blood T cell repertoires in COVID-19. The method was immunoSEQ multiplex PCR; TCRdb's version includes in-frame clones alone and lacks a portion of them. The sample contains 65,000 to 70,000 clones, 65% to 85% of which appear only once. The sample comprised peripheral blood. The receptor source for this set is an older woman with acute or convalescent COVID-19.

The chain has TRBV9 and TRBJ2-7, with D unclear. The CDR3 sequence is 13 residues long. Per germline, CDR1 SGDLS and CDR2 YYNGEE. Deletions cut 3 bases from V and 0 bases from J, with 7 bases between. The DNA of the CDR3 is TGTGCCAGCAGCGACTCGAACTCCTACGAGCAGTACTTC. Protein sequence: CASSDSNSYEQYF.

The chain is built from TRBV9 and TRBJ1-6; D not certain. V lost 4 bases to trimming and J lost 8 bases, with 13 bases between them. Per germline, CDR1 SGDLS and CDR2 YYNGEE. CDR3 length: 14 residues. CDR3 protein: CASSLLAADSPLHF. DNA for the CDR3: TGTGCCAGCAGCCTTCTCGCAGCGGATTCACCCCTCCACTTT.

The CDR3 spells CASSLAGNTEAFF. CDR3 sequence (DNA): TGTGCCAGCAGCTTAGCCGGGAACACTGAAGCTTTCTTT. This rearrangement joins TRBV11-2 to TRBJ1-1; no clear D gene. The length of the CDR3 is 13 residues. V was pared by 1 base and J by 1 base, with 4 bases between. Germline loops: CDR1 SGHAT, CDR2 FQNNGV.

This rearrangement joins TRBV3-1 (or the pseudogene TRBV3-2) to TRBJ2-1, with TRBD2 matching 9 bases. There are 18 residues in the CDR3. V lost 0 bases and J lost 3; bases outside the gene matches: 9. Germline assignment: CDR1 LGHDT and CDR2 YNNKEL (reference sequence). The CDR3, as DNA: TGTGCCAGCAGCCAAGATAACACGGCTAGCGGGGTCTACAATGAGCAGTTCTTC. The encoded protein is CASSQDNTASGVYNEQFF.

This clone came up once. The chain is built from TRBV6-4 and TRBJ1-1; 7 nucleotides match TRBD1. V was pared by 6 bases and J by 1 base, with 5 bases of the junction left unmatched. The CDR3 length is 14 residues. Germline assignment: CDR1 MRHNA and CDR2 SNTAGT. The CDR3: CASRLTGSNTEAFF. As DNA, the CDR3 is TGTGCCAGCAGACTGACAGGGTCGAACACTGAAGCTTTCTTT.

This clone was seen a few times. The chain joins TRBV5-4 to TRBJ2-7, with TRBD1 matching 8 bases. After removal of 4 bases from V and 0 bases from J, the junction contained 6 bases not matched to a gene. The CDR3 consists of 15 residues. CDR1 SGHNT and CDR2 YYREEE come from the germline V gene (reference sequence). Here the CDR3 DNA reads TGTGCCAGCAGCCAGGGACAGGAGTACTCCTACGAGCAGTACTTC. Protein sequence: CASSQGQEYSYEQYF.

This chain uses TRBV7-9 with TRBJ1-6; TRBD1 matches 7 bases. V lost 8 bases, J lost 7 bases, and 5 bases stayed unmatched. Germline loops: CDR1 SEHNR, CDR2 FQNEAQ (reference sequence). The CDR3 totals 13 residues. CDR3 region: CASQPGGNSPLHF. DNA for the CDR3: TGTGCCAGCCAGCCAGGGGGAAATTCACCCCTCCACTTT.

In nucleotides, the CDR3 is TGCGCCAGCAGCCCGACAGGGAAGACTAATGAAAAACTGTTTTTT. Encoded protein: CASSPTGKTNEKLFF. The genes are TRBV5-1 and TRBJ1-4; 7 bases are shared with TRBD1. V dropped 4 bases and J dropped 2; count of bases not matched to a gene: 5. From germline, CDR1 is SGHRS and CDR2 YFSETQ. CDR3 length: 15 amino acids.

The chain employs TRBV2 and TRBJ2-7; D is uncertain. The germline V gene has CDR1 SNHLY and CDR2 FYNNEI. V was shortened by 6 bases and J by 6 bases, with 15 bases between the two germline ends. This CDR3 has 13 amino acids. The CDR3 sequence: CASSLRGSGEQYF. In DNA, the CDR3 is TGTGCCAGCAGCCTTCGAGGCAGTGGCGAGCAGTACTTC.

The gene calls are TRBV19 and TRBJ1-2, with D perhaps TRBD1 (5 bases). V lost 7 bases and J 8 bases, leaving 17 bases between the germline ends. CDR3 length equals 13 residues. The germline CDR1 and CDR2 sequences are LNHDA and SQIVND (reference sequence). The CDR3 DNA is TGTGCCAGTAACGTCGGAGGGGTAGGGGGCTACACCTTC. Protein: CASNVGGVGGYTF.

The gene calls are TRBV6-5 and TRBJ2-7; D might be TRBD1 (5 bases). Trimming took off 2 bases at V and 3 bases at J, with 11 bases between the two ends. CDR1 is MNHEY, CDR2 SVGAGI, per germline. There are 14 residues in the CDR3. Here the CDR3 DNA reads TGTGCCAGCAGTTACGAGGCAGGGATCTACGAGCAGTACTTC. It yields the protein CASSYEAGIYEQYF.